Below are 21 T cell receptor beta chains sequenced from a single sample in a study of CD8 T cells in ankylosing spondylitis. For these receptors, no antigen is known. General observations from the study: Ankylosing spondylitis blood appeared to be characterized by a TCR beta motif of 7 to 9 highly homologous variants.

A single record per CDR3 protein comes from TCRdb applying MiXCR to the 5' RACE reads. The sample lists a few hundred thousand distinct CDR3 sequences, about 16% occurring once. The source material was blood, either unsorted or a sorted T cell fraction (not recorded which). All receptors come from a male donor with ankylosing spondylitis.

This chain links TRBV15 with TRBJ2-7; possibly TRBD2 for D (5 bases). Per the germline V gene, CDR1 is LNHNV and CDR2 is YYDKDF (reference sequence). There are 15 residues in the CDR3. The V gene lost 0 bases and the J gene lost 0 bases, with 9 bases spanning the gap. The CDR3 here is CATSRDGGSSYEQYF. The CDR3, as DNA: TGTGCCACCAGCAGAGATGGTGGGAGCTCCTACGAGCAGTACTTC.

V and J are TRBV5-5 and TRBJ2-3, with 10 nucleotides matching TRBD1. This CDR3 is built from 18 residues. The V gene's germline CDR1 is SGHKS and CDR2 YYEKEE (reference sequence). J lost 3 bases, V lost 1 base, and 11 bases had no gene match. The CDR3 region has the DNA TGTGCCAGCAGCTTGTACCCGACAGGGGGCTTCGGTACAGATACGCAGTATTTT. The encoded protein is CASSLYPTGGFGTDTQYF.

This clonotype turned up a few times. The J gene is TRBJ1-1, the V gene TRBV5-6, with D unresolved. The CDR3 is made up of 15 amino acids. V was cut by 1 base and J by 7 bases, with 17 bases left in between. The germline CDR1 and CDR2 sequences are SGHDT and YYEEEE. The CDR3 nucleotides are TGTGCCAGCAGCTTGTACTCGGAGGAAAGGGTTGAAGCTTTCTTT. Translated: CASSLYSEERVEAFF.

The chain links TRBV25-1 to TRBJ2-2, with TRBD1 as a possible D gene (6 bases). The CDR3 contains 16 residues. V dropped 8 bases and J dropped 3 bases, with 19 bases sitting between them. CDR1 is MGHDK, CDR2 SYGVNS, per germline. CDR3 in DNA: TGTGCCAGCGCCGATACAGGGTGGATCGACACCGGGGAGCTGTTTTTT. Translated, it gives CASADTGWIDTGELFF.

The rearrangement uses TRBV20-1 and TRBJ2-7; the D is unclear. The CDR3 covers 14 residues. V dropped 4 bases and J dropped 5 bases, with 18 bases sitting between them. In germline, CDR1 is DFQATT, CDR2 SNEGSKA (reference sequence). The CDR3 region is CSANVGQDHNEQYF. Here the CDR3 DNA reads TGCAGTGCTAATGTGGGTCAGGACCACAACGAGCAGTACTTC.

The V gene is TRBV27, the J gene TRBJ2-7, with 8 bases lining up with TRBD1. V lost 6 bases to trimming and J lost 3 bases; unmatched junction nucleotides: 7. The CDR3 consists of 14 residues. CDR1 and CDR2 (germline): MNHEY, SMNVEV (reference sequence). This chain's CDR3 is CASRAQGARYEQYF. DNA of the CDR3: TGTGCCAGCAGGGCGCAGGGGGCGCGCTACGAGCAGTACTTC.

V and J are TRBV12-3 or TRBV12-4 and TRBJ1-1; TRBD1 is a possible D gene (6 bases). Trimming removed 4 bases from V and 3 bases from J, with 18 bases in between. The CDR3 loop spans 16 amino acids. CDR3: CASSYRVFGSDTEAFF. The DNA for the CDR3 is TGTGCCAGCAGTTACAGGGTTTTCGGGTCTGACACTGAAGCTTTCTTT.

This clonotype was picked up many times. The rearrangement uses TRBV4-1 and TRBJ1-1, with 7 bases matching TRBD1. CDR3 length: 15 amino acids. V lost 4 bases to trimming and J lost 0 bases; unmatched junction nucleotides: 5. CDR1 and CDR2 (germline): MGHRA, YSYEKL. The CDR3 loop is CASSPDRDLNTEAFF. DNA of the CDR3: TGCGCCAGCAGCCCCGACAGGGATTTGAACACTGAAGCTTTCTTT.

The table lists this clonotype with a few counts. The rearrangement links TRBV6-5 to TRBJ1-1; D is possibly TRBD1 (5 bases). The germline V and J ends were trimmed by 4 bases and 5 bases, with 14 bases remaining between them. Germline V gene lookup returns CDR1 MNHEY and CDR2 SVGAGI. This CDR3 spans 14 amino acids. For the CDR3, the DNA is TGTGCCAGCAGTTCGACGGGGGGAGGGACTGAAGCTTTCTTT. Residues: CASSSTGGGTEAFF.

This clonotype has a count of ten or more. The genes are TRBV12-3 or TRBV12-4 and TRBJ1-5, with 9 bases aligning to TRBD1. The J segment lost 9 bases and the V segment lost 4 bases, leaving 7 bases of the junction unmatched. CDR3 length: 14 residues. The CDR3 is CASSSRDRAGPQHF. The CDR3 bases are TGTGCCAGCAGTTCCCGGGACAGGGCAGGGCCCCAGCATTTT.

The chain links TRBV10-1 to TRBJ2-1; TRBD2 might be the D (6 bases). Trimming removed 5 bases at V and 5 bases at J, with 19 bases between. The CDR3 runs to 16 residues. The germline V gene has CDR1 WNHNN and CDR2 SYGVQD (reference sequence). The CDR3 sequence: CASSSIPGLTHNEQFF. The CDR3 DNA is TGCGCCAGCAGTTCAATCCCGGGACTGACACACAATGAGCAGTTCTTC.

The rearrangement links TRBV3-1 to TRBJ1-6; D not resolved. CDR3 size: 13 residues. The germline gives CDR1 LGHDT, CDR2 YNNKEL (reference sequence). Trimming took 1 base from V and 7 from J, leaving 5 bases between them. The DNA of the CDR3 is TGTGCCAGCAGCCAAGCTAGCAATTCACCCCTCCACTTT. Its protein is CASSQASNSPLHF.

There are a few counts of this clonotype. This rearrangement joins TRBV13 to TRBJ2-3; D is ambiguous. The germline CDR1 and CDR2 sequences are PRHDT and FYEKMQ (reference sequence). V was trimmed by 2 bases and J by 3 bases, leaving 6 bases between them. This CDR3 spans 13 amino acids. The CDR3 reads CASSLTTTDTQYF. The CDR3 DNA follows: TGTGCCAGCAGCTTAACGACGACAGATACGCAGTATTTT.

The chain is built from TRBV5-1 and TRBJ2-5, with D perhaps TRBD1 (5 bases). The CDR3 is made up of 14 amino acids. The germline CDR1 and CDR2 sequences are SGHRS and YFSETQ. V was pared by 4 bases and J by 4 bases, with 14 bases between. The CDR3 DNA follows: TGCGCCAGCAGCCAGGCTACAGGTCTAGAGACCCAGTACTTC. It specifies CASSQATGLETQYF. The whole variable domain, remainder taken from reference TRBV5-1 and TRBJ2-5, is KAGVTQTPRYLIKTRGQQVTLSCSPISGHRSVSWYQQTPGQGLQFLFEYFSETQRNKGNFPGRFSGRQFSNSRSEMNVSTLELGDSALYLCASSQATGLETQYFGPGTRLLVL.

This clonotype appeared a few times. The chain is built from TRBV27 and TRBJ2-3; 8 bases map to TRBD2. V shed 1 base and J 0 bases; nucleotides not matched to a gene: 3. The V gene's germline CDR1 is MNHEY and CDR2 SMNVEV (reference sequence). The CDR3 loop spans 16 amino acids. The CDR3 loop reads CASSLWPSGSTDTQYF. In DNA, the CDR3 is TGTGCCAGCAGTTTATGGCCTAGCGGGAGCACAGATACGCAGTATTTT.

In this sample, this clonotype turned up many times. The rearrangement uses TRBV20-1 and TRBJ1-1; 9 positions match TRBD1. CDR1 is DFQATT and CDR2 is SNEGSKA in the germline V gene (reference sequence). V shed 2 bases and J 5 bases; nucleotides not matched to a gene: 6. The length of the CDR3 is 14 residues. This CDR3 is CSARRDRARTEAFF. CDR3 nucleotides: TGCAGTGCTAGAAGGGACAGGGCTAGGACTGAAGCTTTCTTT.

This clonotype turned up a few times. The gene calls are TRBV6-1 and TRBJ1-6; 7 bases map to TRBD1. The CDR3 is 15 amino acids. V dropped 4 bases and J dropped 7; count of bases not matched to a gene: 7. Germline values: CDR1 MNHNS, CDR2 SASEGT. The CDR3 is CASSGTGGNNSPLHF. DNA of the CDR3: TGTGCCAGCAGTGGGACAGGAGGAAACAATTCACCCCTCCACTTT.

This clonotype was counted between two and nine times. V usage is TRBV20-1 and J usage is TRBJ2-3; D remains ambiguous. Germline V gene data show CDR1 as DFQATT and CDR2 as SNEGSKA (reference sequence). V shed 0 bases and J shed 0 bases, with 10 bases lying between them. The CDR3 is made up of 15 amino acids. CDR3 nucleotide sequence: TGCAGTGCTAGAGAATCCCGAACTAGCACAGATACGCAGTATTTT. Its translation is CSARESRTSTDTQYF.

Only a few counts were recorded for this clonotype. The chain uses TRBV11-2 and TRBJ2-7, with 7 bases fitting TRBD1. The CDR3 loop spans 15 amino acids. CDR1 and CDR2 from the germline V gene are SGHAT and FQNNGV. V dropped 3 bases and J dropped 4; count of bases not matched to a gene: 9. CDR3 residues: CASSFSTGVTYEQYF. CDR3 nucleotides: TGTGCCAGCAGCTTCAGCACAGGGGTTACGTACGAGCAGTACTTC.

This clonotype was detected ten times or more. The chain employs TRBV9 and TRBJ2-7; 7 bases match TRBD1. Per germline, CDR1 SGDLS and CDR2 YYNGEE. CDR3 length: 14 amino acids. V dropped 4 bases and J dropped 7; count of bases not matched to a gene: 11. The CDR3 reads CASSPSSTGYEQYF. DNA of the CDR3: TGTGCCAGCAGCCCCTCCTCGACAGGGTATGAGCAGTACTTC.

This clonotype was seen many times. The chain employs TRBV7-3 and TRBJ1-1; possible D gene TRBD1, 5 bases. V was trimmed by 1 base and J by 6 bases, leaving 9 bases between them. The CDR3 is 13 amino acids. Germline V gene data show CDR1 as SGHTA and CDR2 as FQGTGA. CDR3: CASSLNPGAEAFF. The CDR3 bases are TGTGCCAGCAGCTTAAATCCGGGGGCTGAAGCTTTCTTT. Complete variable domain (other parts from reference TRBV7-3 and TRBJ1-1): GAGVSQTPSNKVTEKGKYVELRCDPISGHTALYWYRQSLGQGPEFLIYFQGTGAADDSGLPNDRFFAVRPEGSVSTLKIQRTERGDSAVYLCASSLNPGAEAFFGQGTRLTVV.